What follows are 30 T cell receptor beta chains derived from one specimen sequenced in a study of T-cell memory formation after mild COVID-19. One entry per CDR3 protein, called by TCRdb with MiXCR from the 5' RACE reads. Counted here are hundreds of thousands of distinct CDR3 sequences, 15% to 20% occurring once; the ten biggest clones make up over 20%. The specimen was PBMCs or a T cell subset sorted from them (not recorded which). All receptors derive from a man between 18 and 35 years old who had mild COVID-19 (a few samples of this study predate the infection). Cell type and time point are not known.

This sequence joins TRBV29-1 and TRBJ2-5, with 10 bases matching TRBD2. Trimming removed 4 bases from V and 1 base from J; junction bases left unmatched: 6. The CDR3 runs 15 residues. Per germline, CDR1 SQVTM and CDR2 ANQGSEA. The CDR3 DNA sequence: TGCAGCGTTGGGGGGACTAGCGAGATCCAAGAGACCCAGTACTTC. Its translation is CSVGGTSEIQETQYF.

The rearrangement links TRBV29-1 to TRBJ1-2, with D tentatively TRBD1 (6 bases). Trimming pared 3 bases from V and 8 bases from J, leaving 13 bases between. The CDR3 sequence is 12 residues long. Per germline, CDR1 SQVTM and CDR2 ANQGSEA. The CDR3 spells CSVDRAGEGYTF. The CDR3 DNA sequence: TGCAGCGTTGATAGGGCAGGGGAAGGCTACACCTTC.

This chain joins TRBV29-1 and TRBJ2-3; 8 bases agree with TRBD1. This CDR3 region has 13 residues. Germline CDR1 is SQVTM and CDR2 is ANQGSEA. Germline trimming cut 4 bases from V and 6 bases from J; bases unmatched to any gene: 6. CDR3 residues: CSVGGQAGDTQYF. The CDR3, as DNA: TGCAGCGTTGGGGGACAGGCTGGGGATACGCAGTATTTT.

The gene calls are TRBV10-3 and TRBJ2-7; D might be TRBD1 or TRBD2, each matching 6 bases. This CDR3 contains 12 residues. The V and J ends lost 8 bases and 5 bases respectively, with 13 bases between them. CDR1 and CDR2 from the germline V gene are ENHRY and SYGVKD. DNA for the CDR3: TGTGCCATCGCCGGAGGGGGTAACGAGCAGTACTTC. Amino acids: CAIAGGGNEQYF.

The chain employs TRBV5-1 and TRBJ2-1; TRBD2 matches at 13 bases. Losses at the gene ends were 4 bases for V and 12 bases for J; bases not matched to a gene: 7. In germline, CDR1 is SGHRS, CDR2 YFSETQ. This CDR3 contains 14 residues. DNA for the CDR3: TGCGCCAGCAGCAAAGGGACTAGCGGGGACGGGCAGTTCTTC. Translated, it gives CASSKGTSGDGQFF.

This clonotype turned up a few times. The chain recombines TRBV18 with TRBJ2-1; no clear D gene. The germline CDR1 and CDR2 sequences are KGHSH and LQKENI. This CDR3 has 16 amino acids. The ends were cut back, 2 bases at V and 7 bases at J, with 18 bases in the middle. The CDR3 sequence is CASSPGKWPGGNEQFF. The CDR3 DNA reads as TGTGCCAGCTCACCAGGGAAGTGGCCTGGTGGTAATGAGCAGTTCTTC.

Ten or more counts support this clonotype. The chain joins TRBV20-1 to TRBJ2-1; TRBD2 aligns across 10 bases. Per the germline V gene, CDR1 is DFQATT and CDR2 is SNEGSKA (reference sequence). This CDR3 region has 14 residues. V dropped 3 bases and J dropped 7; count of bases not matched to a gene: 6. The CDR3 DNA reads TGCAGTGCTAGGACAATAGCGGGGGGAAATGAGCAGTTCTTC. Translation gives CSARTIAGGNEQFF.

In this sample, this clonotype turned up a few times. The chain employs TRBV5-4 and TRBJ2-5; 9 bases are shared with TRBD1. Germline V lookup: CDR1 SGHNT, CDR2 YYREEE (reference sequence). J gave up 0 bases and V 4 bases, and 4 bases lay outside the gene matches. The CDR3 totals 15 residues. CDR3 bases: TGTGCCAGCAGCCGCGGACAGGGGAACCAAGAGACCCAGTACTTC. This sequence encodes CASSRGQGNQETQYF.

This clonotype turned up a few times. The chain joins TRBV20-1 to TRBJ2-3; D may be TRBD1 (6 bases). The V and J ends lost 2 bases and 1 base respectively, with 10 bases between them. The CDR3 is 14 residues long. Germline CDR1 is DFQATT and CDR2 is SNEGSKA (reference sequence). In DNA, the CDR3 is TGCAGTGCTAGATTGGGGGCAGGCACAGATACGCAGTATTTT. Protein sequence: CSARLGAGTDTQYF.

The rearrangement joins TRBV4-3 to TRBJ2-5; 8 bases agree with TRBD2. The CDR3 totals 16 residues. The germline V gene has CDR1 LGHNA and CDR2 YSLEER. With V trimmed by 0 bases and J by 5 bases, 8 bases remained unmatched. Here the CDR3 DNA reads TGCGCCAGCAGCCAAGATATCGGGGGGGCTGGGGAGACCCAGTACTTC. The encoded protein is CASSQDIGGAGETQYF.

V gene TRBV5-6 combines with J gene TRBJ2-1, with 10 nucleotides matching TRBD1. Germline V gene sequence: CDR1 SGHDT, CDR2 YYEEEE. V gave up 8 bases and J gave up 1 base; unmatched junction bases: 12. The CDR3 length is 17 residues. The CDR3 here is CASSRQGAVRSYNEQFF. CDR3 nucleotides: TGTGCCAGTAGTCGACAGGGGGCCGTAAGATCCTACAATGAGCAGTTCTTC.

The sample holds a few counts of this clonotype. CDR3 DNA: TGCAGCGTTGGGGCACAGGGGGCAGGCACTGAAGCTTTCTTT. Translation gives CSVGAQGAGTEAFF. V usage is TRBV29-1 and J usage is TRBJ1-1; TRBD1 agrees at 9 bases. The CDR3 has 14 amino acids. The V gene end was trimmed by 4 bases and the J gene end by 4 bases; junction bases not matched to a gene: 7. CDR1 SQVTM and CDR2 ANQGSEA come from the germline V gene.

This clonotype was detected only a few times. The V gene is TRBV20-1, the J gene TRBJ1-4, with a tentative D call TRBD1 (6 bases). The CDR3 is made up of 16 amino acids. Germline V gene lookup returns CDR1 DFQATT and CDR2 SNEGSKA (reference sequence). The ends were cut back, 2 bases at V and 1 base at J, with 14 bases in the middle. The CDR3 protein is CSARSLLRGTNEKLFF. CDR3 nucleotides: TGCAGTGCTAGATCGCTCCTCAGGGGAACTAATGAAAAACTGTTTTTT.

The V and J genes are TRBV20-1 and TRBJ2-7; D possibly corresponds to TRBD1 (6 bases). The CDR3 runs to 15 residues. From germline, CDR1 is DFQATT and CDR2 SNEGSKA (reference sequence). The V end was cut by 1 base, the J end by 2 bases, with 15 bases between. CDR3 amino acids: CSARGETGPPYEQYF. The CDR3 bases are TGCAGTGCTAGAGGGGAGACAGGTCCTCCCTACGAGCAGTACTTC.

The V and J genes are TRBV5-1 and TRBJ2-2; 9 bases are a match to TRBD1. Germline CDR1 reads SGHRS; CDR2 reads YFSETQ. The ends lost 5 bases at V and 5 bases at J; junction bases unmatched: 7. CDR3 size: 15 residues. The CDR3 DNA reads TGCGCCAGCAGGCCGGGACAGGGAGAAACCGGGGAGCTGTTTTTT. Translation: CASRPGQGETGELFF.

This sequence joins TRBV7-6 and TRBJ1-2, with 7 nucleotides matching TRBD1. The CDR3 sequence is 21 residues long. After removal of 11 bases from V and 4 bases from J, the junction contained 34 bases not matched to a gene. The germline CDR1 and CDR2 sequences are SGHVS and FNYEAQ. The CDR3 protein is CASHDRDSLAVIAGVAYGYTF. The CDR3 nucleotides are TGTGCCTCTCACGACCGGGACAGCCTCGCCGTGATCGCTGGTGTCGCCTATGGCTACACCTTC.

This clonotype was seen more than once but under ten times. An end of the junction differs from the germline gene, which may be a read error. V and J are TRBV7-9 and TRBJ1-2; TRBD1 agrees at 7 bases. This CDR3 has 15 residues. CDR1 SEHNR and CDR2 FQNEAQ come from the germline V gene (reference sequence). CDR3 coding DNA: TGTGCCAGCAGCGTAGCCCTCCGGGACAGCTATGGCTACACCTTC. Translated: CASSVALRDSYGYTF.

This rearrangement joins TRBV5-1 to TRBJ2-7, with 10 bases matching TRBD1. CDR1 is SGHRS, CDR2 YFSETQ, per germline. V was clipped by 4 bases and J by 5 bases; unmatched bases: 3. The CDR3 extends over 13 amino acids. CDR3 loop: CASSGTGANEQYF. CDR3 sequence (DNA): TGCGCCAGCAGCGGGACAGGGGCAAACGAGCAGTACTTC. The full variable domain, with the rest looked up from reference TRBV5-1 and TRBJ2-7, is KAGVTQTPRYLIKTRGQQVTLSCSPISGHRSVSWYQQTPGQGLQFLFEYFSETQRNKGNFPGRFSGRQFSNSRSEMNVSTLELGDSALYLCASSGTGANEQYFGPGTRLTVT.

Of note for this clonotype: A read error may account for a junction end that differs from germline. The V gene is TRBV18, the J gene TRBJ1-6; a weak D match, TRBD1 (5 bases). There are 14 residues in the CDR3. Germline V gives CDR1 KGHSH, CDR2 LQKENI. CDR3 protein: CASGGGTNKSPLHF. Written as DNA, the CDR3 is TGTGCCAGCGGCGGGGGGACGAATAAATCACCCCTCCACTTT.

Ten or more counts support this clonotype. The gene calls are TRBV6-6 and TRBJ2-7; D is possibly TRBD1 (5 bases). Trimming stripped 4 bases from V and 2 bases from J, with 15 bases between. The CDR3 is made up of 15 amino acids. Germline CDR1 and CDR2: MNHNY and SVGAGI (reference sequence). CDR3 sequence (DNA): TGTGCCAGCAGTTCCGTCTTCGGACAAACCTACGAGCAGTACGTC. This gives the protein CASSSVFGQTYEQYV.

CDR3 sequence (DNA): TGTGCCAGCGCTCCCGGGCCCCAAGAGACCCAGTACTTC. It translates to CASAPGPQETQYF. The J gene is TRBJ2-5, the V gene TRBV27; the D is unclear. Trimming left V 8 bases short and J 1 base short, with 11 bases between. Germline loops: CDR1 MNHEY, CDR2 SMNVEV (reference sequence). This CDR3 comprises 13 residues.

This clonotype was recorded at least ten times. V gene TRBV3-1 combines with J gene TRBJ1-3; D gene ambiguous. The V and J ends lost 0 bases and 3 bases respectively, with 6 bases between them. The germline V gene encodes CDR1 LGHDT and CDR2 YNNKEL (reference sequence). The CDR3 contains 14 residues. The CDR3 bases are TGTGCCAGCAGCCAAGAAACGATTGGAAACACCATATATTTT. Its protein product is CASSQETIGNTIYF.

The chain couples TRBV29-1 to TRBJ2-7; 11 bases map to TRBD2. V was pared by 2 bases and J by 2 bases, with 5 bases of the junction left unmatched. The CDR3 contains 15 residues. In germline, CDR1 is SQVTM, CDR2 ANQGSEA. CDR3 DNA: TGCAGCGTTGAAAAGACTAGCGGGGTCACCTACGAGCAGTACGTC. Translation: CSVEKTSGVTYEQYV.

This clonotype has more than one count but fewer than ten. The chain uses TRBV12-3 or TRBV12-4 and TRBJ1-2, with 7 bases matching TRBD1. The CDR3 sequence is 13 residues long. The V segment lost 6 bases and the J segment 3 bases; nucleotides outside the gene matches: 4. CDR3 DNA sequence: TGTGCCAGCAGGAACAGGGGAGACTATGGCTACACCTTC. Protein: CASRNRGDYGYTF.

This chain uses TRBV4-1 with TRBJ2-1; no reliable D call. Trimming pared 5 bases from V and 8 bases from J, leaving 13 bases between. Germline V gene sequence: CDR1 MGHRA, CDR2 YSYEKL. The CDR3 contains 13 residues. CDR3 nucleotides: TGCGCCAGCAGCTCCCCAGGTAGCTATGAGCAGTTCTTC. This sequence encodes CASSSPGSYEQFF.

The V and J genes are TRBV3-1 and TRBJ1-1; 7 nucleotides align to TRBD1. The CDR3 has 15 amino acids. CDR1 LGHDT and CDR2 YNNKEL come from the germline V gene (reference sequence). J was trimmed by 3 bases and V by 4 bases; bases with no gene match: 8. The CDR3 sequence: CASSRWDSRYTEAFF. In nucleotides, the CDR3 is TGTGCCAGCAGCCGTTGGGACAGCCGATACACTGAAGCTTTCTTT. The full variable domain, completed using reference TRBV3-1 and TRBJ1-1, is DTAVSQTPKYLVTQMGNDKSIKCEQNLGHDTMYWYKQDSKKFLKIMFSYNNKELIINETVPNRFSPKSPDKAHLNLHINSLELGDSAVYFCASSRWDSRYTEAFFGQGTRLTVV.

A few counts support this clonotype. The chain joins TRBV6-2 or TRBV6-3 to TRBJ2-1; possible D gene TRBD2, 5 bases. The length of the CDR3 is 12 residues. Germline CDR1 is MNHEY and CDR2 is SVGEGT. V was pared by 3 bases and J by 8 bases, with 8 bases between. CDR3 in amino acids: CASSYAEDEQFF. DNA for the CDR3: TGTGCCAGCAGTTATGCGGAGGATGAGCAGTTCTTC.

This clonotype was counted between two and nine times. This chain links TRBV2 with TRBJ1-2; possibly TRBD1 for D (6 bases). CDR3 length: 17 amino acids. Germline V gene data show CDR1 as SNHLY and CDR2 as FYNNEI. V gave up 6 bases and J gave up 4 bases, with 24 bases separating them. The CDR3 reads CASSKTGEGPRRYGYTF. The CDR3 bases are TGTGCCAGCAGCAAGACAGGAGAGGGACCTCGGCGCTATGGCTACACCTTC.

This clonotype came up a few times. The CDR3 spells CASSLRSRVMNTEAFF. The CDR3 DNA is TGTGCCAGCAGTTTAAGGAGTAGGGTAATGAACACTGAAGCTTTCTTT. The chain recombines TRBV12-3 or TRBV12-4 with TRBJ1-1; D unresolved. The CDR3 covers 16 residues. V was trimmed by 2 bases and J by 0 bases, leaving 13 bases between them.

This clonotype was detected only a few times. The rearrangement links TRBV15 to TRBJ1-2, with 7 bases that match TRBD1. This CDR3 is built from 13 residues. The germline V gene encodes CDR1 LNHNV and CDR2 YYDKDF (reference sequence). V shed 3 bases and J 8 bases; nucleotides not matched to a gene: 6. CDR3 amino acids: CATSSDRVGGYTF. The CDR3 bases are TGTGCCACCAGCAGCGACAGGGTGGGAGGCTACACCTTC.